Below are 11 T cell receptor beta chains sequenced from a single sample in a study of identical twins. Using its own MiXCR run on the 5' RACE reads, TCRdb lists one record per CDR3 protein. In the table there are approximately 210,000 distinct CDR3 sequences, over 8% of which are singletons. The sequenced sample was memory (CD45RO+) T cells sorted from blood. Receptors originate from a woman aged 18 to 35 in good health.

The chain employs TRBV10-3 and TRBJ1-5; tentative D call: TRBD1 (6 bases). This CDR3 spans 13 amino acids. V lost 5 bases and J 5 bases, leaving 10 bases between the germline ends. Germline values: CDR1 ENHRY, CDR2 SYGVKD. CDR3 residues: CAISTQGDQPQHF. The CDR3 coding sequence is TGTGCCATCAGTACACAGGGTGATCAGCCCCAGCATTTT.

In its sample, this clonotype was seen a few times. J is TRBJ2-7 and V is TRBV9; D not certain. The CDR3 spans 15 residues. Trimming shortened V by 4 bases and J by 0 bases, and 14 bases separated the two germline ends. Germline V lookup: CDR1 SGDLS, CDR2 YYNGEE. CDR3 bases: TGTGCCAGCAGCCTGGACCCTGTGAGCTCCTACGAGCAGTACTTC. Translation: CASSLDPVSSYEQYF.

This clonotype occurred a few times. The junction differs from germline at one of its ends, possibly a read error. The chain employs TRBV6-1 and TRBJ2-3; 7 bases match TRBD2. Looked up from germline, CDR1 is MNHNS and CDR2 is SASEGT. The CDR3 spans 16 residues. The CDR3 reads CPRTSREVMVTDTQYF. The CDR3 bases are TGCCCCAGGACTAGTCGGGAGGTAATGGTTACAGATACGCAGTATTTT.

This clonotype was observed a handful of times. The CDR3 DNA sequence: TGTGCCAGCAGTTACGGGGGATCAGCTTTCTTT. Protein: CASSYGGSAFF. The V call is TRBV6-5, the J call TRBJ1-1; D perhaps matches TRBD1 (5 bases). Germline values: CDR1 MNHEY, CDR2 SVGAGI. Trimming stripped 2 bases from V and 10 bases from J, with 8 bases between. The CDR3 runs to 11 residues.

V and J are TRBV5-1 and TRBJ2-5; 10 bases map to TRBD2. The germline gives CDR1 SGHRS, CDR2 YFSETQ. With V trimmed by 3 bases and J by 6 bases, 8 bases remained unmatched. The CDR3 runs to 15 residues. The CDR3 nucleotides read TGCGCCAGCAGCTCGTGGGCTAGCGGGGGTAAGACCCAGTACTTC. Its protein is CASSSWASGGKTQYF.

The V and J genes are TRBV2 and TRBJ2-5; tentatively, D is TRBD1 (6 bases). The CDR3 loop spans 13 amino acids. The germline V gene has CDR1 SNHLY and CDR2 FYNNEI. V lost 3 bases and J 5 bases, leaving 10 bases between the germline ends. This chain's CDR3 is CASSDRGRETQYF. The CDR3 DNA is TGTGCCAGCAGTGACAGGGGTAGGGAGACCCAGTACTTC.

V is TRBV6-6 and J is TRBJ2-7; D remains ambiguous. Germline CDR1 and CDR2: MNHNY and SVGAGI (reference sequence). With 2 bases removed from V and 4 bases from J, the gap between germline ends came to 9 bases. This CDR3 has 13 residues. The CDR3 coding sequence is TGTGCCAGCAGTTACCTTTTCTCGTACGAGCAGTACTTC. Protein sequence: CASSYLFSYEQYF.

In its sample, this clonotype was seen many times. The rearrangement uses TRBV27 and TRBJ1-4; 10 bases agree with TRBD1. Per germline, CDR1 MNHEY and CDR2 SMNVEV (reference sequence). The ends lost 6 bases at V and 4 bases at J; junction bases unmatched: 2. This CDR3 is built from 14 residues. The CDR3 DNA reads TGTGCCAGCAGGCGGACAGGGGGTAATGAAAAACTGTTTTTT. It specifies CASRRTGGNEKLFF.

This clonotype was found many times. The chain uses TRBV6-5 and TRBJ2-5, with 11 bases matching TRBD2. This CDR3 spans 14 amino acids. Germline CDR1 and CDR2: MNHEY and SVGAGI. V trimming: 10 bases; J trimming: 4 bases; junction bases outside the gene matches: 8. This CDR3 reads CATQFSGRGETQYF. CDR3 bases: TGTGCCACCCAGTTTAGCGGGAGGGGAGAGACCCAGTACTTC.

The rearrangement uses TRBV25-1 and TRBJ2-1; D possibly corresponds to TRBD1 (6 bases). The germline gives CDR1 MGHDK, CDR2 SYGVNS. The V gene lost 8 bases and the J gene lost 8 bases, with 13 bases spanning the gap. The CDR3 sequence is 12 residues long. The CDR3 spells CASEQGRDEQFF. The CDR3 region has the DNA TGTGCCAGCGAACAGGGCCGCGATGAGCAGTTCTTC.

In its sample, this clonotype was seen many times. DNA for the CDR3: TGTGCCAGCCCAAGCGGGGGCACGAGCACTGAAGCTTTCTTT. Its translation: CASPSGGTSTEAFF. The genes are TRBV7-6 and TRBJ1-1; possible D gene TRBD1, 6 bases. In germline, CDR1 is SGHVS, CDR2 FNYEAQ. The germline V and J ends were trimmed by 8 bases and 4 bases, with 17 bases remaining between them. This CDR3 region has 14 residues.